This T cell receptor (beta chain) emerged from a study of read filtering for tumor transcriptome and immune sequencing. Study-wide context: 8 or 9 patients were R-ISS I, approximately 15 were R-ISS II, roughly 7 were R-ISS III. After DNase treatment, RNA was made into whole-transcriptome libraries. TCR-mapped reads were about 3.5 to 10.27 million with IR-seq versus roughly 80 to 1,300 with RNA-seq. Study-level points and caveats: This fraction held mixed bone marrow immune cells after CD138-negative sorting.

At least ten counts were recorded for this clonotype. Antigen: not known. From 400 to 450 ng of RNA, a library with molecular barcoded alpha/delta and beta/gamma adaptors was made. From the reads, TCRdb called clonotypes with MiXCR, one entry per CDR3 protein. Here the sample spans tens of thousands of distinct CDR3 sequences, 14% being singletons. Per germline, CDR1 DFQATT and CDR2 SNEGSKA (reference sequence). This CDR3 comprises 13 residues. The V gene lost 1 base and the J gene lost 7 bases, with 13 bases spanning the gap. This clonotype originated in a donor aged 40 or older with multiple myeloma. V gene TRBV20-1 combines with J gene TRBJ1-1; no definite D call. Source material: a population of CD138-negative cells sorted from bone marrow. In DNA, the CDR3 is TGCAGTGCTAGAGGAGGTGTGGTGGGTGAAGCTTTCTTT. Protein sequence: CSARGGVVGEAFF.